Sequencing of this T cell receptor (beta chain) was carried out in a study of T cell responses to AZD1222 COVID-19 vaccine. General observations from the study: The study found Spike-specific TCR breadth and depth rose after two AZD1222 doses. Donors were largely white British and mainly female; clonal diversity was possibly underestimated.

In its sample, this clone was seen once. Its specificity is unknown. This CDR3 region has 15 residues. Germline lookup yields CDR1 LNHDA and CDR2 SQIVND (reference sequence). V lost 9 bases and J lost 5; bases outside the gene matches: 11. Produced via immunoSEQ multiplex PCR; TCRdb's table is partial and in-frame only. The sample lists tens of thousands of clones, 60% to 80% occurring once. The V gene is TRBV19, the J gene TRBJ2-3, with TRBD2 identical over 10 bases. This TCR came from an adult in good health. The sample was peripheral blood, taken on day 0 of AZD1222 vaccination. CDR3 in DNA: TGTGCCAGCCGTGGAACAGCGGGAGGGCGAGATACGCAGTATTTT. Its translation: CASRGTAGGRDTQYF.